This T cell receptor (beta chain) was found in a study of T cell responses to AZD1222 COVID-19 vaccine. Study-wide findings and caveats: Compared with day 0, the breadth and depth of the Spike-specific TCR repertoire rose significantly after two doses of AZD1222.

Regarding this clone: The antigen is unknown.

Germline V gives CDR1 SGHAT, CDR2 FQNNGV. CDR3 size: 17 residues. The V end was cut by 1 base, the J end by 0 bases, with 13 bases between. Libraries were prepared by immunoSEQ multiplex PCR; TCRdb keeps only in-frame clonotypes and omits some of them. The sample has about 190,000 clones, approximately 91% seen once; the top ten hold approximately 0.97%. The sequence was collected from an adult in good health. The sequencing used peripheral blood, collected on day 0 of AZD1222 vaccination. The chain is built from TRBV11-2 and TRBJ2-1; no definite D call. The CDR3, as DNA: TGTGCCAGCAGCTTAGGGAACGGACGGAGCTCCTACAATGAGCAGTTCTTC. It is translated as CASSLGNGRSSYNEQFF.